A single sample is the source of the 21 T cell receptor beta chains below, sequenced in a study of CXCR3-negative and CXCR3-positive naive CD8 T cells. General study results and limits: Relative to CXCR3-negative naive cells, CXCR3-positive naive cells had more hydrophobic TRB CDR3s.

These TCRs are of unknown antigen specificity. Preparation of TRB cDNA libraries relied on 5' RACE carrying UMI labels. TCRdb reprocessed the 5' RACE reads and reports one entry per CDR3 protein, with no DNA. Its listing shows about 60,000 distinct CDR3 sequences. The material sequenced was naive CXCR3+ CD8+ T cells from blood. Documented subset: CD45RO-CCR7+CD27+CD95- naive CD8+ T cells expressing CXCR3 (TNR3+). These receptors were taken from a human donor in good health. Some clones in this sample may be carry-over from other donors' samples.

The chain is built from TRBV5-1 and TRBJ2-7. The CDR3 extends over 14 amino acids. Germline values: CDR1 SGHRS, CDR2 YFSETQ. CDR3 residues: CASSLRRSSYEQYF.

V and J are TRBV7-9 and TRBJ2-1; the D call of TRBD1 rests on TCRdb alone, since no DNA is present to check it. From germline, CDR1 is SEHNR and CDR2 FQNEAQ (reference sequence). CDR3 length: 15 amino acids. The CDR3 protein is CASSRTGAEYNEQFF.

This rearrangement joins TRBV20-1 to TRBJ2-7; TCRdb gives TRBD1 as the D gene, but with no DNA this cannot be confirmed. Germline V CDR1 and CDR2: DFQATT, SNEGSKA (reference sequence). The CDR3 loop spans 13 amino acids. CDR3 protein: CSAPGTPPGEQYF.

The V and J genes are TRBV7-9 and TRBJ2-4. This CDR3 is 14 amino acids long. Germline V gives CDR1 SEHNR, CDR2 FQNEAQ (reference sequence). The CDR3 sequence: CASSSPLAKNIQYF.

The rearrangement uses TRBV5-6 and TRBJ2-2. This CDR3 is 13 amino acids long. Germline-derived CDR1 and CDR2 are SGHDT and YYEEEE. The chain's CDR3 is CASSLIGIGELFF.

The gene calls are TRBV7-9 and TRBJ2-7; TCRdb's assignment of TRBD2 cannot be checked, as there is no DNA. CDR1 and CDR2 (germline): SEHNR, FQNEAQ (reference sequence). CDR3 length equals 17 residues. This chain's CDR3 is CASSPPAAGVSRYEQYF.

This chain connects TRBV11-2 to TRBJ2-7. Looked up from germline, CDR1 is SGHAT and CDR2 is FQNNGV. The CDR3 runs 12 residues. CDR3 in amino acids: CASSYFPYEQYF.

V is TRBV12-3 or TRBV12-4 and J is TRBJ2-1; TCRdb's assignment of TRBD1 cannot be checked, as there is no DNA. The CDR3 has 14 residues. CDR3 residues: CASSPQTAYNEQFF.

This chain uses TRBV5-1 with TRBJ1-1. Germline values: CDR1 SGHRS, CDR2 YFSETQ. This CDR3 has 13 residues. The CDR3 here is CASSLLAGTEAFF.

The chain couples TRBV6-2 or TRBV6-3 to TRBJ2-1; as DNA is missing, the TRBD2 call by TCRdb cannot be tested. Germline CDR1 reads MNHEY; CDR2 reads SVGEGT. The CDR3 is 17 amino acids. CDR3 in amino acids: CASRVTRTSGSYNEQFF.

The CDR3 loop is CASSLAQDYGYTF. The genes are TRBV12-3 or TRBV12-4 and TRBJ1-2; lacking DNA, the TRBD1 call made by TCRdb goes unchecked. The CDR3 is 13 residues long.

The rearrangement uses TRBV28 and TRBJ2-5; with no DNA, the TCRdb D assignment of TRBD1 cannot be verified. This CDR3 is 14 amino acids long. The V gene's germline CDR1 is MDHEN and CDR2 SYDVKM. This CDR3 reads CASSLWGPQETQYF.

The rearrangement joins TRBV20-1 to TRBJ1-1; TCRdb calls TRBD1, which cannot be checked without DNA. Per the germline V gene, CDR1 is DFQATT and CDR2 is SNEGSKA (reference sequence). The CDR3 covers 13 residues. This chain's CDR3 is CSASRQGVVEAFF.

The V gene is TRBV20-1, the J gene TRBJ1-1; TCRdb's D call, TRBD1, is unchecked because there is no DNA. CDR1 and CDR2 (germline): DFQATT, SNEGSKA (reference sequence). The CDR3 consists of 15 residues. CDR3 region: CSARGPRETNTEAFF.

The chain joins TRBV4-1 to TRBJ2-3. Germline V gene data show CDR1 as MGHRA and CDR2 as YSYEKL. The CDR3 totals 12 residues. The CDR3 is CASSQVSDTQYF.

The genes are TRBV2 and TRBJ1-1; TCRdb outputs TRBD1, but without DNA this stays unchecked. The CDR3 runs to 17 residues. Germline-derived CDR1 and CDR2 are SNHLY and FYNNEI. The CDR3 reads CASSEETEQTLNTEAFF. Supplemented by reference TRBV2 and TRBJ1-1, the full variable domain reads EPEVTQTPSHQVTQMGQEVILRCVPISNHLYFYWYRQILGQKVEFLVSFYNNEISEKSEIFDDQFSVERPDGSNFTLKIRSTKLEDSAMYFCASSEETEQTLNTEAFFGQGTRLTVV.

The chain is built from TRBV15 and TRBJ2-5; the TCRdb call, TRBD1, lacks DNA for checking. Looked up from germline, CDR1 is LNHNV and CDR2 is YYDKDF (reference sequence). The CDR3 sequence is 14 residues long. CDR3 loop: CATSPGDYQETQYF.

The CDR3 region is CSAFGQGRITGELFF. The chain has TRBV20-1 and TRBJ2-2; the TCRdb call, TRBD1, lacks DNA for checking. Germline CDR1 is DFQATT and CDR2 is SNEGSKA (reference sequence). This CDR3 region has 15 residues.

This CDR3 reads CSVHGGTEAFF. J is TRBJ1-1 and V is TRBV29-1; TCRdb indicates TRBD1, and absent DNA this call remains unverified. The germline gives CDR1 SQVTM, CDR2 ANQGSEA. This CDR3 has 11 amino acids.

The chain combines TRBV29-1 with TRBJ2-3; TCRdb's D call of TRBD1 is untestable without DNA. This CDR3 has 16 amino acids. Per germline, CDR1 SQVTM and CDR2 ANQGSEA. CDR3 amino acids: CSVEGWDRGHKDTQYF.

The J gene is TRBJ1-5, the V gene TRBV6-6; TCRdb's D gene call, TRBD1, goes unchecked for lack of DNA. This CDR3 is 19 amino acids long. Germline V gene lookup returns CDR1 MNHNY and CDR2 SVGAGI (reference sequence). CDR3 amino acids: CASSPPNFGQDYSNQPQHF.